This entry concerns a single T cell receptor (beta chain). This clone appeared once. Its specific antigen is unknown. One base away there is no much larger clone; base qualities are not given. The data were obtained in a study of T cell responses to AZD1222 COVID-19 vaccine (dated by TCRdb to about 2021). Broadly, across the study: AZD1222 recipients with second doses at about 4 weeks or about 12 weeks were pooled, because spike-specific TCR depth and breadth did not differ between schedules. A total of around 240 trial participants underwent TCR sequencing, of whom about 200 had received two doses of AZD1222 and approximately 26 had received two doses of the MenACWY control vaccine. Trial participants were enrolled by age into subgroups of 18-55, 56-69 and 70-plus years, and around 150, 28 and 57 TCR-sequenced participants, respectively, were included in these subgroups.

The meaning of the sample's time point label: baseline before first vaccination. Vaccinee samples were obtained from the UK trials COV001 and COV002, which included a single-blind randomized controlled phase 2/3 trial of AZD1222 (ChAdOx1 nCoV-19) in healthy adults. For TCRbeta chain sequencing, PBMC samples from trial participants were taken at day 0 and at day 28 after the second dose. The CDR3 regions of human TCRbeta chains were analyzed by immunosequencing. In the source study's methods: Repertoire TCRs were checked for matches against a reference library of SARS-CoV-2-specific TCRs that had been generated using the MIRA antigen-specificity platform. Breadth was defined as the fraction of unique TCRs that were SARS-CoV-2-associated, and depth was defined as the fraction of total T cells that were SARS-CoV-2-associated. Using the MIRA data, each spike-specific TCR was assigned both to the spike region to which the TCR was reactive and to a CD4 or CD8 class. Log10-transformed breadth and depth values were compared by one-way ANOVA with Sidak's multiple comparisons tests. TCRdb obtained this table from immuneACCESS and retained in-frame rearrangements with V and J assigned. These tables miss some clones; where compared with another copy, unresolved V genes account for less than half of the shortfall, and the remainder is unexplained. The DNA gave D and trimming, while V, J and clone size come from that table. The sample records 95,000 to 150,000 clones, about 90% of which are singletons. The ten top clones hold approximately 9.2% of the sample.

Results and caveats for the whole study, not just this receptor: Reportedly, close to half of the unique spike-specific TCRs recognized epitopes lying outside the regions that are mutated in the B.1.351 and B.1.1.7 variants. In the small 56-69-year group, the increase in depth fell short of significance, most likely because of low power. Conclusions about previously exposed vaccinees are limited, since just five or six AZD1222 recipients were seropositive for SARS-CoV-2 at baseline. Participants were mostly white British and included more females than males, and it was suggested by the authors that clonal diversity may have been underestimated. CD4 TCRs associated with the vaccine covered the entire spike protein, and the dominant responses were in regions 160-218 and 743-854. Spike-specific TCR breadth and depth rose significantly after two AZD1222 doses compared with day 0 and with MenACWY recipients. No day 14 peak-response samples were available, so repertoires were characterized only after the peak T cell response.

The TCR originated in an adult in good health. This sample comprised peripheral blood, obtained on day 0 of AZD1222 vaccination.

The CDR3 is CASSPGQGDVGAFF. DNA sequence: TGTGCCAGCAGCCCAGGACAGGGGGACGTAGGTGCTTTCTTT. The sequence joins TRBV5-6 to TRBJ1-1, with 10 bases aligning to TRBD1. Here V drops 4 bases and J drops 11 bases, and the junction holds 11 bases not matched to any gene. The germline V gene encodes CDR1 SGHDT and CDR2 YYEEEE. The CDR3 goes from the cysteine to the phenylalanine over 14 residues. This entry keeps only the CDR3 DNA: 42 bases, framed from base 1.